These 25 T cell receptor beta chains came from one sample sequenced in a study of T cells in Graves' hyperthyroidism and ophthalmopathy. RNA transcripts yielded amplified TCR beta CDR3 regions. The HTBI primer set drove a first-round RT-PCR of the TCR CDR3. TCRdb analysed the multiplex PCR reads with MiXCR anew, one entry per CDR3 protein. The repertoire includes about 350,000 distinct CDR3 sequences, over 11% of them detected once, and 20% to 25% sits in the top ten. Sequencing input: blood. The receptors shown here come from a woman younger than 45 with Graves' hyperthyroidism.

This clonotype was seen a handful of times. V usage is TRBV20-1 and J usage is TRBJ2-7; 14 bases match TRBD2. CDR1 DFQATT and CDR2 SNEGSKA come from the germline V gene (reference sequence). The CDR3 has 18 residues. Trimming at V came to 4 bases and at J to 4 bases, leaving 15 bases not matched to a gene. CDR3 residues: CSAKPGLAGVSRIYEQYF. The DNA of the CDR3 is TGCAGTGCTAAACCGGGACTAGCGGGAGTGTCGAGAATTTACGAGCAGTACTTC.

There are many counts of this clonotype. The chain recombines TRBV12-3 or TRBV12-4 with TRBJ2-7; D unclear. V lost 4 bases to trimming and J lost 5 bases, with 15 bases between them. The CDR3 extends over 14 amino acids. CDR3 sequence reads: CASSSMDGFHEQYF. The CDR3 region has the DNA TGTGCCAGCAGTTCCATGGACGGATTCCACGAGCAGTACTTC.

This clonotype showed up many times. V usage is TRBV20-1 and J usage is TRBJ2-3; 10 positions agree with TRBD2. CDR3 length equals 16 residues. Germline trimming cut 5 bases from V and 8 bases from J; bases unmatched to any gene: 16. Germline V gene lookup returns CDR1 DFQATT and CDR2 SNEGSKA (reference sequence). The CDR3 is CSAPSGLAGVPSTQYF. In nucleotides, the CDR3 is TGCAGTGCTCCTAGTGGTCTAGCGGGAGTCCCGTCTACGCAGTATTTT.

A few counts support this clonotype. The chain recombines TRBV9 with TRBJ2-7, with 7 nucleotides matching TRBD2. V was clipped by 3 bases and J by 0 bases; unmatched bases: 9. This CDR3 is 16 amino acids long. From germline, CDR1 is SGDLS and CDR2 YYNGEE. The CDR3 protein is CASSASSGWSSYEQYF. CDR3 sequence (DNA): TGTGCCAGCAGCGCATCTAGCGGTTGGAGCTCCTACGAGCAGTACTTC.

This clonotype was recorded many times. V and J are TRBV6-1 and TRBJ1-1, with D perhaps matching TRBD1 (5 bases). The CDR3 totals 15 residues. V lost 6 bases and J lost 4, with 18 bases in between. Germline V gene sequence: CDR1 MNHNS, CDR2 SASEGT. CDR3 coding DNA: TGTGCCAGCAGACGTCCGGAGGGGAGAGGCACTGAAGCTTTCTTT. Translated, it gives CASRRPEGRGTEAFF.

There are many counts of this clonotype. The CDR3 DNA is TGCAGTGCTAGTCCCAGGGCAGGCTCCTACGAGCAGTACTTC. This translates into CSASPRAGSYEQYF. The chain uses TRBV20-1 and TRBJ2-7, with D possibly matching TRBD1 (5 bases). Trimming removed 3 bases at V and 0 bases at J, with 12 bases between. The CDR3 runs 14 residues. Germline values: CDR1 DFQATT, CDR2 SNEGSKA (reference sequence).

This clonotype has only a few counts. This chain connects TRBV5-1 to TRBJ2-5; tentatively, D is TRBD2 (6 bases). From germline, CDR1 is SGHRS and CDR2 YFSETQ. The CDR3 covers 14 residues. Trimming removed 7 bases at V and 1 base at J, with 14 bases between. The CDR3: CASGSSEFQETQYF. The DNA of the CDR3 is TGCGCCAGCGGTTCTAGCGAGTTCCAAGAGACCCAGTACTTC.

V is TRBV14 and J is TRBJ2-2; D uncertain. Germline-derived CDR1 and CDR2 are SGHDN and FVKESK. V shed 1 base and J shed 8 bases, with 14 bases lying between them. The CDR3 totals 15 residues. In DNA, the CDR3 is TGTGCCAGCAGCCAAGGGTCATTGTTGCGTGGGGAGCTGTTTTTT. Translating gives CASSQGSLLRGELFF.

This clonotype was observed a handful of times. The chain links TRBV12-3 or TRBV12-4 to TRBJ2-7; maybe TRBD2 (6 bases). The CDR3 is 14 residues long. V dropped 6 bases and J dropped 4 bases, with 16 bases sitting between them. The CDR3 region has the DNA TGTGCCAGCAGACGAACGGGAGAACGGTACGAGCAGTACTTC. Its translation: CASRRTGERYEQYF.

CDR3 in amino acids: CASSLRPAARGSLSSYNEQFF. The CDR3, as DNA: TGCGCCAGCAGCTTGAGACCGGCTGCCAGGGGGAGCCTTAGCTCCTACAATGAGCAGTTCTTC. This chain joins TRBV5-1 and TRBJ2-1; 7 nucleotides line up with TRBD1. Germline V gives CDR1 SGHRS, CDR2 YFSETQ. The J segment lost 0 bases and the V segment lost 1 base, leaving 19 bases of the junction unmatched. The CDR3 runs 21 residues.

The V gene is TRBV6-9, the J gene TRBJ2-2; 10 bases are shared with TRBD2. V was pared by 0 bases and J by 4 bases, with 8 bases of the junction left unmatched. The CDR3 has 18 residues. Germline V gene sequence: CDR1 MNHGY, CDR2 SVAAGI. The CDR3 nucleotides read TGTGCCAGCAGTTATTCCCTCCCGGGACTAGCGAGCACCGGGGAGCTGTTTTTT. The encoded protein is CASSYSLPGLASTGELFF.

This clonotype occurred a few times. The genes are TRBV19 and TRBJ1-5, with D perhaps TRBD1 (5 bases). Germline CDR1 and CDR2: LNHDA and SQIVND (reference sequence). Trimming took 3 bases from V and 1 from J, leaving 10 bases between them. This CDR3 has 15 amino acids. The CDR3: CASSIRDGSNQPQHF. CDR3 DNA: TGTGCCAGTAGTATCCGGGACGGCAGCAATCAGCCCCAGCATTTT.

This clonotype appeared many times. DNA for the CDR3: TGTGCCAGCAGTGAAGTTACGCCGCGGGCGACCGGGGAGCTGTTTTTT. It specifies CASSEVTPRATGELFF. J is TRBJ2-2 and V is TRBV2; D may be TRBD2 (5 bases). This CDR3 has 16 residues. Germline loops: CDR1 SNHLY, CDR2 FYNNEI. V shed 1 base and J shed 5 bases, with 14 bases lying between them.

There are a few counts of this clonotype. The gene calls are TRBV7-8 and TRBJ2-1, with D perhaps assigned TRBD1 or TRBD2 (5 bases each). The germline V gene encodes CDR1 SGHVS and CDR2 FQNEAQ. The CDR3 sequence is 13 residues long. Deletions cut 4 bases from V and 9 bases from J, with 13 bases between. The CDR3 sequence is CASSSGTGSEQFF. DNA of the CDR3: TGTGCCAGCAGCTCCGGGACGGGGAGTGAGCAGTTCTTC.

This chain connects TRBV20-1 to TRBJ1-2, with 12 nucleotides matching TRBD1. This CDR3 is built from 17 residues. V gave up 0 bases and J gave up 7 bases; unmatched junction bases: 12. Germline V gives CDR1 DFQATT, CDR2 SNEGSKA (reference sequence). This CDR3 is CSARDFSPGQGAGGYTF. DNA for the CDR3: TGCAGTGCTAGAGATTTCAGTCCGGGACAGGGGGCGGGTGGCTACACCTTC.

The rearrangement joins TRBV5-1 to TRBJ2-1, with D possibly being TRBD1 or TRBD2 (5 bases each). The V end was cut by 4 bases, the J end by 8 bases, with 19 bases between. Germline V gene lookup returns CDR1 SGHRS and CDR2 YFSETQ. The CDR3 extends over 15 amino acids. CDR3 sequence: CASSPQVTAGDEQFF. Written as DNA, the CDR3 is TGCGCCAGCAGCCCACAGGTCACCGCGGGCGATGAGCAGTTCTTC.

This clonotype was seen ten or more times. The CDR3 is CATSDQRTSANEQFF. The CDR3 region has the DNA TGTGCCACCAGTGACCAAAGGACTAGCGCAAATGAGCAGTTCTTC. The chain links TRBV24-1 to TRBJ2-1; 9 bases are shared with TRBD2. Per the germline V gene, CDR1 is KGHDR and CDR2 is SFDVKD. V lost 4 bases, J lost 7 bases, and 7 bases stayed unmatched. The CDR3 covers 15 residues.

At least ten counts were recorded for this clonotype. CDR3 in DNA: TGTGCCAGCAGCCCCGCCGTGGGAACGAACAATGAGCAGTTCTTC. The encoded protein is CASSPAVGTNNEQFF. V is TRBV3-1 and J is TRBJ2-1; D uncertain. This CDR3 is built from 15 residues. Germline lookup yields CDR1 LGHDT and CDR2 YNNKEL (reference sequence). Between the trimmed V and J ends, which lost 4 bases and 5 bases, there was a span of 15 bases.

This clonotype was found a few times. The CDR3 loop reads CASRSGAATYEQYF. The CDR3 DNA is TGTGCCAGTAGGAGTGGCGCAGCGACCTACGAGCAGTACTTC. The rearrangement uses TRBV19 and TRBJ2-7; no definite D call. CDR3 length equals 14 residues. Germline V gene sequence: CDR1 LNHDA, CDR2 SQIVND (reference sequence). The V end lost 6 bases, the J end lost 2 bases, and 14 bases lay between the germline ends.

Ten or more counts support this clonotype. The chain employs TRBV11-2 and TRBJ2-1; 9 nucleotides align to TRBD2. J was trimmed by 4 bases and V by 4 bases; bases with no gene match: 5. The CDR3 totals 15 residues. The V gene's germline CDR1 is SGHAT and CDR2 FQNNGV. The CDR3 DNA is TGTGCCAGCAGCTCACCGACTAGCGGTTACAATGAGCAGTTCTTC. It codes for CASSSPTSGYNEQFF.

This clonotype was detected many times. This chain joins TRBV6-2 or TRBV6-3 and TRBJ1-5, with TRBD1 identical over 10 bases. Per germline, CDR1 MNHEY and CDR2 SVGEGT. V shed 0 bases and J 6 bases; nucleotides not matched to a gene: 2. The CDR3 runs to 15 residues. The CDR3 nucleotides read TGTGCCAGCAGTTACTCTCGGGACAGGGGTCAGCCCCAGCATTTT. This codes for CASSYSRDRGQPQHF.

Many counts were recorded for this clonotype. This chain links TRBV7-3 with TRBJ2-7; D possibly uses TRBD1 or TRBD2 (5 bases each). The length of the CDR3 is 13 residues. Trimming pared 5 bases from V and 3 bases from J, leaving 11 bases between. CDR1 is SGHTA, CDR2 FQGTGA, per germline. CDR3 amino acids: CASSREGYYEQYF. Here the CDR3 DNA reads TGTGCCAGCAGCCGAGAGGGGTACTACGAGCAGTACTTC.

This clonotype came up many times. The rearrangement uses TRBV11-2 and TRBJ1-3; D is unclear. From germline, CDR1 is SGHAT and CDR2 FQNNGV. Trimming removed 1 base from V and 0 bases from J, with 7 bases in between. The CDR3 is 15 amino acids. The CDR3 loop reads CASSLASISGNTIYF. CDR3 in DNA: TGTGCCAGCAGCTTAGCGTCCATCTCTGGAAACACCATATATTTT.

This chain uses TRBV7-8 with TRBJ2-7; 7 bases are a match to TRBD2. The CDR3 has 13 residues. V trimming: 4 bases; J trimming: 5 bases; junction bases outside the gene matches: 5. Per the germline V gene, CDR1 is SGHVS and CDR2 is FQNEAQ. Written as DNA, the CDR3 is TGTGCCAGCAGCTCCCGGACTAGTCACGAGCAGTACTTC. Translating it yields CASSSRTSHEQYF.

This clonotype was recorded at least ten times. V and J are TRBV27 and TRBJ2-5; 8 bases agree with TRBD2. J lost 4 bases, V lost 5 bases, and 21 bases had no gene match. This CDR3 comprises 19 residues. CDR1 MNHEY and CDR2 SMNVEV come from the germline V gene (reference sequence). The CDR3 is CASSRKITSGQPKGETQYF. CDR3 coding DNA: TGTGCCAGCAGTAGAAAGATTACTAGCGGCCAACCAAAAGGAGAGACCCAGTACTTC.